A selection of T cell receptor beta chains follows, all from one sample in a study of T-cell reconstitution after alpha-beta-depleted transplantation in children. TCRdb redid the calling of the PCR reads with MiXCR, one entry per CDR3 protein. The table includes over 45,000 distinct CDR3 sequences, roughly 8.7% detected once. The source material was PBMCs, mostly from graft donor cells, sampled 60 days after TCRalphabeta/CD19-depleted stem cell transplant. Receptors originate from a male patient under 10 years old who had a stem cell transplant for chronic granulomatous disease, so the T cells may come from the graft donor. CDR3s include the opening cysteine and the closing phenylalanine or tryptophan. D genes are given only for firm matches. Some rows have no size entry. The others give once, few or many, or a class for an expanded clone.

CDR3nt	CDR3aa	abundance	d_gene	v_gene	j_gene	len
TGTGCCAGCATCCGTATTATGGGCCCAACTTTATCCTACAATGAGCAGTTCTTC	CASIRIMGPTLSYNEQFF	many	NA	TRBV12-3/TRBV12-4	TRBJ2-1	18
TGTGCCAGCAGTGCCGCGACGGGGCCCCATGGCTACACCTTC	CASSAATGPHGYTF	many	NA	TRBV25-1	TRBJ1-2	14
TGTGCCAGCAGTCCAGGACAGGGCGCCGGGGAGCTGTTTTTT	CASSPGQGAGELFF	many	TRBD1	TRBV6-4	TRBJ2-2	14
TGTGCCAGCAGTCCAGGGGGCAGGAACACTGAAGCTTTCTTT	CASSPGGRNTEAFF	many	TRBD1	TRBV28	TRBJ1-1	14
TGTGCCAGCAGTTTCTCAGGGGCCTTCAATCAGCCCCAGCATTTT	CASSFSGAFNQPQHF	many	NA	TRBV27	TRBJ1-5	15
TGTGCCAGCAGTGACGGTGAAAATCAGCCCCAGCATTTT	CASSDGENQPQHF	many	NA	TRBV6-4	TRBJ1-5	13
TGTGCCAGCAGCTCTAAGGGCTCCGGTGGCACACTAAACGAAGGCACAGATACGCAGTATTTT	CASSSKGSGGTLNEGTDTQYF	NA	NA	TRBV7-3	TRBJ2-3	21
TGTGCCAGCAGCCTTACAGGGGGCGCACGGGAAAAACTGTTTTTT	CASSLTGGAREKLFF	many	TRBD1	TRBV11-2	TRBJ1-4	15
TGTGCCACCAGCAGAGAGACAGGGTTCCAGCAGTACTTC	CATSRETGFQQYF	NA	TRBD1	TRBV15	TRBJ2-7	13
TGTGCCAGCAGCCAAGGCCAGCCCCCCAGGGGGCAGTGGACCGGGGAGCTGTTTTTT	CASSQGQPPRGQWTGELFF	many	TRBD1	TRBV3-1	TRBJ2-2	19
TGTGCCAGCAGTTTCGGCGCGGGAGGGACAGATACGCAGTATTTT	CASSFGAGGTDTQYF	NA	TRBD2	TRBV27	TRBJ2-3	15
TGTGCCAGCAGCTTAGCGGACAGGACCTACGAGCAGTACTTC	CASSLADRTYEQYF	many	TRBD1	TRBV11-1	TRBJ2-7	14
TGTGCCAGCAGCCAAGGGGAACTTAACACCGGGGAGCTGTTTTTT	CASSQGELNTGELFF	many	NA	TRBV3-1	TRBJ2-2	15
TGCAGTGCCTCATCACCCGGGACAGGGAACAATGAGCAGTTCTTC	CSASSPGTGNNEQFF	many	TRBD1	TRBV20-1	TRBJ2-1	15
TGCAGTGCTATGTGGGGGACGGATACGCAGTATTTT	CSAMWGTDTQYF	NA	NA	TRBV20-1	TRBJ2-3	12
TGTGCCAGCGCCCCTCACAGGGGGCGTTCCTACGAGCAGTACTTC	CASAPHRGRSYEQYF	few	TRBD1	TRBV27	TRBJ2-7	15
TGTGCCAGCAGCTTGGGTCCCCGGGCCAACACCGGGGAGCTGTTTTTT	CASSLGPRANTGELFF	many	NA	TRBV5-5	TRBJ2-2	16
TGTGCCAGCAGCAGAATAACGGGACTTAACACTGAAGCTTTCTTT	CASSRITGLNTEAFF	many	NA	TRBV5-5	TRBJ1-1	15
TGTGCCAGCAGTTGGGGCGGGAGATTCCGAAAAAACATTCAGTACTTC	CASSWGGRFRKNIQYF	many	TRBD2	TRBV12-3/TRBV12-4	TRBJ2-4	16
TGCAGTGCTAGAGGCACGGTTAATTCACCCCTCCACTTT	CSARGTVNSPLHF	many	NA	TRBV20-1	TRBJ1-6	13
TGCTGTGCTAGAGATCTTCCCGGGGCCCCAAATAACTATGGCTACACCTTC	CCARDLPGAPNNYGYTF	NA	NA	TRBV20-1	TRBJ1-2	17
TGTGCCAGCAGCTCCCCCCCGGGACAACGCGTCTCTGGAAACACCATATATTTT	CASSSPPGQRVSGNTIYF	NA	NA	TRBV7-6	TRBJ1-3	18
TGCGCCAGCAGCTTACAGTTAGTAGCGCGCACAGATACGCAGTATTTT	CASSLQLVARTDTQYF	many	NA	TRBV5-1	TRBJ2-3	16
TGCAGCGTTCCGGGACAGGGAAACACTGAAGCTTTCTTT	CSVPGQGNTEAFF	many	TRBD1	TRBV29-1	TRBJ1-1	13